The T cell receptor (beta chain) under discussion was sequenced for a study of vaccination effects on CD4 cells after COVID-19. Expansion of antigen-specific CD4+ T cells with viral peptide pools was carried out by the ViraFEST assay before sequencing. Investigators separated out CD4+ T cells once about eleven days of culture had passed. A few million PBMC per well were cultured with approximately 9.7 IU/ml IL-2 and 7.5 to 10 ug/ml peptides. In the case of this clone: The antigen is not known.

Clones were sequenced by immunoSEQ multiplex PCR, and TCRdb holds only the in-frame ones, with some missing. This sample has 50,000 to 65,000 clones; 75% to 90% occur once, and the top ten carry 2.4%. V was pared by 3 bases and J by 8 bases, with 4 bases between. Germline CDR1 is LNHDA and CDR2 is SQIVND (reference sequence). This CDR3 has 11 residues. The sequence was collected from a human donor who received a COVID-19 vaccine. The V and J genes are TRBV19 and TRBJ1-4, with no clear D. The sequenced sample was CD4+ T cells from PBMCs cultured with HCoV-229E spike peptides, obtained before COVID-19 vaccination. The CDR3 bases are TGTGCCAGTAGTATGGCCGAAAAACTGTTTTTT. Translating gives CASSMAEKLFF.